This T cell receptor (beta chain) was retrieved from a study of vaccination and CD4 T cells after COVID-19. The treatment denotes: 10-day PBMC culture with coronavirus spike peptide pools or control peptides (ViraFEST assay). V was pared by 3 bases and J by 4 bases, with 12 bases between. Per the germline V gene, CDR1 is SGHAT and CDR2 is FQNNGV. The CDR3 runs 14 residues. Regarding this clonotype: No antigen is known for it.

At the Johns Hopkins FTIC core, DNA taken from cultured CD4+ T cells was sequenced by way of the Oncomine TCR Beta short-read assay. In TCRdb, the PCR reads were re-called with MiXCR into one record per CDR3 protein. The sample shows some 5,300 distinct CDR3 sequences, 40% to 45% of them seen only once. The receptor was derived from a human donor who had recovered from COVID-19. The chain carries TRBV11-2 and TRBJ1-1, with D maybe TRBD1 (5 bases). The sequenced material came from CD4+ T cells from blood, cultured in vitro. The CDR3 spells CASSLTTESTEAFF. DNA for the CDR3: TGTGCCAGCAGCTTGACGACAGAAAGCACTGAAGCTTTCTTT.